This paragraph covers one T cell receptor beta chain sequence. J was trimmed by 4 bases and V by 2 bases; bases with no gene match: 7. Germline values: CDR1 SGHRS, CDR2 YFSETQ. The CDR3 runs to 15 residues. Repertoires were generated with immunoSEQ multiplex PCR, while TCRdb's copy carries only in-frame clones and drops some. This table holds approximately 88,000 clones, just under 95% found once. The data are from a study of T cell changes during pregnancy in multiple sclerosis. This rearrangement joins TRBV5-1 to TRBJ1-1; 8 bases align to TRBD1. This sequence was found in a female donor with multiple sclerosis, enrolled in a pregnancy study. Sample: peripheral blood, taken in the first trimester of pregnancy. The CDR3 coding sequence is TGCGCCAGCAGCTTCACTCCTACAGGGGGCACTGAAGCTTTCTTT. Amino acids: CASSFTPTGGTEAFF.